This is a list of T cell receptor beta chains from one sample in a study of blood T cell repertoires in COVID-19. Some clones are missing from TCRdb's copy, which holds only in-frame ones; the method was immunoSEQ multiplex PCR. The repertoire has fewer than 250,000 clones, 70% to 90% of them found once; the top ten carry 20% to 25%. Sequenced sample: PBMCs or T cells enriched from blood (not recorded which). All receptors come from a woman in her 40s in a cohort exposed to, infected with or recovered from COVID-19 (not recorded which). The CDR3 runs from the conserved cysteine through the conserved F or W. D genes are given only for firm matches.

v_call	j_call	d_call	cdr3_nt	cdr3_aa
TRBV10-2	TRBJ2-5	-	TGCGCCAGCAGTGTGCCGGGTCCCAGGGCCCAAGAGACCCAGTACTTC	CASSVPGPRAQETQYF
TRBV19	TRBJ1-5	-	TGTGCCAGTAGTAGACAGGCGCCCAGCTGGCCCCAGCATTTT	CASSRQAPSWPQHF
TRBV5-6	TRBJ1-6	-	TGTGCCAGCAGCTTGGGACTCAATTCACCCCTCCACTTT	CASSLGLNSPLHF
TRBV2	TRBJ2-2	TRBD2	TGTGCCAGCAAGGAGACTAGCGGCACCGGGGAGCTGTTTTTT	CASKETSGTGELFF
TRBV19	TRBJ1-2	TRBD1	TGTGCCAGTAGTGAAACAGGGGAGGCCTTCTATGGCTACACCTTC	CASSETGEAFYGYTF
TRBV5-1	TRBJ1-4	TRBD1	TGCGCCAGCAGCTTGGAAGGGACAGGGGAAGAAAAACTGTTTTTT	CASSLEGTGEEKLFF
TRBV27	TRBJ2-2	-	TGTGCCAGCGGTCCCCCCCCACAAAACACCGGGGAGCTGTTTTTT	CASGPPPQNTGELFF
TRBV7-9	TRBJ2-1	TRBD2	TGTGCCACAGCGGGAGCCAGCTCCTACAATGAGCAGTTCTTC	CATAGASSYNEQFF
TRBV5-1	TRBJ1-1	-	TGCGCCAGCAGCAACCCCACAGAGGAAGCTTTCTTT	CASSNPTEEAFF
TRBV7-6	TRBJ2-7	TRBD2	TGTGCCAGCAGCCCTGGGCCCGGGGAGGGTGGCGAGCAGTACTTC	CASSPGPGEGGEQYF
TRBV27	TRBJ1-1	-	TGTGCCAGCAGTTTAAACATGAACACTGAAGCTTTCTTT	CASSLNMNTEAFF
TRBV19	TRBJ1-4	-	TGTGCCAGTAGTGTTGGACAGAGTACAACTAATGAAAAACTGTTTTTT	CASSVGQSTTNEKLFF
TRBV19	TRBJ2-2	TRBD1	TGTGCCAGTAGTCCATACATAACAGGGGATCACAGGGACACCGGGGAGCTGTTTTTT	CASSPYITGDHRDTGELFF
TRBV11-2	TRBJ2-2	TRBD2	TGTGCCAGCAGCGCGGGGGTCGGGGAGCTGTTTTTT	CASSAGVGELFF